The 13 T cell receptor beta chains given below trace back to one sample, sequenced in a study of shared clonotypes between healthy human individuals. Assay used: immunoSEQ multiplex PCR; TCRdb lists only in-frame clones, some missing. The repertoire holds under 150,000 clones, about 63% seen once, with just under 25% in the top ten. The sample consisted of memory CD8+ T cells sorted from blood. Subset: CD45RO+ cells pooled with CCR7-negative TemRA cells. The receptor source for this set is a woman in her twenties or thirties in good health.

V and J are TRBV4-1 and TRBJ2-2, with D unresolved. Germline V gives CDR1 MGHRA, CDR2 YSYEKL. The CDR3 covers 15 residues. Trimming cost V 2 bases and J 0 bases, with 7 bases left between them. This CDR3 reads CASSQIYTNTGELFF. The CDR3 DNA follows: TGCGCCAGCAGCCAAATATACACGAACACCGGGGAGCTGTTTTTT.

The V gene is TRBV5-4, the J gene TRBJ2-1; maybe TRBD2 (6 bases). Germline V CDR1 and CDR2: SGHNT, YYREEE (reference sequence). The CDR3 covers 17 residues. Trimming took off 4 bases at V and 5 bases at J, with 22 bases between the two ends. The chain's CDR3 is CASSPLTRLAIDNEQFF. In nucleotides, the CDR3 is TGTGCCAGCAGCCCACTGACGCGGCTAGCGATAGACAATGAGCAGTTCTTC.

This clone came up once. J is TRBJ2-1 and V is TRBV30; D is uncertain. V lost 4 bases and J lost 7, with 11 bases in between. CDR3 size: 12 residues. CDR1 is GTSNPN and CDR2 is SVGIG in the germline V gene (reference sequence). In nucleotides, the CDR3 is TGTGCCTGGACCCGTAATGCGAATGAGCAGTTCTTC. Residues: CAWTRNANEQFF.

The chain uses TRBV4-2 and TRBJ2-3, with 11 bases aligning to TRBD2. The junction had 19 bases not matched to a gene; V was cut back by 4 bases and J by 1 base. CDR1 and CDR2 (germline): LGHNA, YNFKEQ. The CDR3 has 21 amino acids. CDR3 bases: TGTGCCAGCAGCCGAACCATTCCCATACCGGGACTAGCGGAACGCACAGATACGCAGTATTTT. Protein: CASSRTIPIPGLAERTDTQYF.

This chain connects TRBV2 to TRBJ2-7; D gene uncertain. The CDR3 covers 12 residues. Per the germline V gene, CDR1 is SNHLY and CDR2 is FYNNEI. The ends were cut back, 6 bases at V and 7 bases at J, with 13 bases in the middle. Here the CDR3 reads CASSPAASEQYF. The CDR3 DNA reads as TGTGCCAGCAGCCCGGCGGCATCTGAGCAGTACTTC.

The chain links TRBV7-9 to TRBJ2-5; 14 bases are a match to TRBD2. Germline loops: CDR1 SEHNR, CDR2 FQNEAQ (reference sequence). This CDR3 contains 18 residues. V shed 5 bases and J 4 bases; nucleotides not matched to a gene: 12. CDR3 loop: CASSTPGTSGSIGETQYF. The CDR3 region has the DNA TGTGCCAGCAGCACCCCCGGGACTAGCGGGAGTATTGGAGAGACCCAGTACTTC. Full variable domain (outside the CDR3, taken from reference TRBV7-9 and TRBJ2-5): DTGVSQNPRHKITKRGQNVTFRCDPISEHNRLYWYRQTLGQGPEFLTYFQNEAQLEKSRLLSDRFSAERPKGSFSTLEIQRTEQGDSAMYLCASSTPGTSGSIGETQYFGPGTRLLVL.

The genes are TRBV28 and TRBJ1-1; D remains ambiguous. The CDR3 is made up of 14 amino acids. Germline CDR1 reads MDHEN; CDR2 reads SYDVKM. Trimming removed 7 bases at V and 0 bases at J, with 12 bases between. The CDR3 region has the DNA TGTGCCAGCACCTGGGATTCCATGAACACTGAAGCTTTCTTT. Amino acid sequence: CASTWDSMNTEAFF.

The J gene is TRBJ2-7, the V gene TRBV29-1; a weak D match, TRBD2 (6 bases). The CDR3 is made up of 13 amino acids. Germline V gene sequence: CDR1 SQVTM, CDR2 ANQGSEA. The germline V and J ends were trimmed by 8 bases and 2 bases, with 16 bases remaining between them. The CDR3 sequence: CSTGRGEAYEQYF. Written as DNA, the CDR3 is TGCAGCACCGGTAGAGGGGAGGCCTACGAGCAGTACTTC.

CDR3 amino acids: CASSLAGTSGYEQYF. As DNA, the CDR3 is TGTGCCAGCAGCTTAGCGGGGACTAGCGGGTACGAGCAGTACTTC. The chain links TRBV7-2 to TRBJ2-7; TRBD2 agrees at 12 bases. The CDR3 totals 15 residues. Germline V gene sequence: CDR1 SGHTA, CDR2 FQGNSA. V trimming: 0 bases; J trimming: 4 bases; junction bases outside the gene matches: 1. Using reference TRBV7-2 and TRBJ2-7 for the parts outside the CDR3, the full variable domain is GAGVSQSPSNKVTEKGKDVELRCDPISGHTALYWYRQSLGQGLEFLIYFQGNSAPDKSGLPSDRFSAERTGGSVSTLTIQRTQQEDSAVYLCASSLAGTSGYEQYFGPGTRLTVT.

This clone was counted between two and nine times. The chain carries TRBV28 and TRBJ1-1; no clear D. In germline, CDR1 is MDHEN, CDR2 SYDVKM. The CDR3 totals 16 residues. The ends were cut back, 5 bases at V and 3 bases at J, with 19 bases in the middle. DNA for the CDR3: TGTGCCAGCAGTCCGTCCCCGGACGGGCGATACACTGAAGCTTTCTTT. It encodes CASSPSPDGRYTEAFF. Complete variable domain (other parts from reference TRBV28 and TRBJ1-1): DVKVTQSSRYLVKRTGEKVFLECVQDMDHENMFWYRQDPGLGLRLIYFSYDVKMKEKGDIPEGYSVSREKKERFSLILESASTNQTSMYLCASSPSPDGRYTEAFFGQGTRLTVV.

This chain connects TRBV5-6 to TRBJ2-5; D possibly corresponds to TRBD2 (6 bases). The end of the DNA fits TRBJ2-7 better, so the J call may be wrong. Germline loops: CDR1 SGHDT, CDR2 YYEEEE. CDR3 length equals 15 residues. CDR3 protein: CASSLFLLEGDEQYF. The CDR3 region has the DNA TGTGCCAGCAGCTTGTTTCTTTTGGAGGGCGACGAGCAGTACTTC.

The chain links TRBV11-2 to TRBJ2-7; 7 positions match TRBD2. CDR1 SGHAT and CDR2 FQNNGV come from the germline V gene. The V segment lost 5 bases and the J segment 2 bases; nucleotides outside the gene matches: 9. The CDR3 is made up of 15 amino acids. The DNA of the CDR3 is TGTGCCAGCAGCCCCCGGGGGGAGGCCACCTACGAGCAGTACTTC. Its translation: CASSPRGEATYEQYF.

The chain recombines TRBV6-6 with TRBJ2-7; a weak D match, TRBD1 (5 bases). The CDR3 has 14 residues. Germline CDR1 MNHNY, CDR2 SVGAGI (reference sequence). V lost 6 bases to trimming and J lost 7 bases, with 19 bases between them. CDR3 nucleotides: TGTGCCAGCAGCCCCAGGGCCTTACCCTCAGAGCAGTACTTC. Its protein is CASSPRALPSEQYF.